This TCR beta chain was sequenced during a study of blood T cell repertoires in COVID-19. At the level of the study: The origin of the acute and convalescent COVID-19 samples was the United States, Italy and Spain. In each case, the material was cDNA or gDNA derived from T cells, B-cell-depleted T cells, or PBMCs.

Generated by immunoSEQ multiplex PCR, the TCRdb table keeps only in-frame clones and is missing some. The top ten hold less than 9% of the sample, which has some 100,000 clones, roughly four fifths seen once. Losses at the gene ends were 0 bases for V and 6 bases for J; bases not matched to a gene: 13. CDR1 is LNHNV, CDR2 YYDKDF, per germline (reference sequence). This CDR3 has 18 residues. The rearrangement uses TRBV15 and TRBJ1-5; 8 bases fit TRBD1. This clonotype originated in a man in his fifties or sixties with active or convalescent COVID-19. Sequencing used peripheral blood. DNA of the CDR3: TGTGCCACCAGCAGAGATTATAGGCAGGGGGCAGGGGTTCAGCCCCAGCATTTT. Its protein product is CATSRDYRQGAGVQPQHF.